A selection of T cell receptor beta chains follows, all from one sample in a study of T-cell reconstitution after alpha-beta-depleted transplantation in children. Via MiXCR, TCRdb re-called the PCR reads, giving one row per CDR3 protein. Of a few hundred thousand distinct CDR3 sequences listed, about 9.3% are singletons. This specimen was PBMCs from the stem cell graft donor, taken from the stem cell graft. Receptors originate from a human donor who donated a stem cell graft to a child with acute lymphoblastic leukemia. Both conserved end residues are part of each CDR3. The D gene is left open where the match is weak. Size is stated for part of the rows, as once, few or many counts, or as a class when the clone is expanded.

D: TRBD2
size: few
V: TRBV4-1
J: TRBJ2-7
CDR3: CASSQGSGSYEQYF
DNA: TGCGCCAGCAGCCAAGGGAGCGGGAGCTACGAGCAGTACTTC

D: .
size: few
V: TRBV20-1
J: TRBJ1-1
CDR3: CSAQGIWGTEAFF
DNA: TGCAGTGCCCAGGGGATCTGGGGCACTGAAGCTTTCTTT

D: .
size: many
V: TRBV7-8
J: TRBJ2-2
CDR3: CASSLSHTGELFF
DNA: TGTGCCAGCAGCTTATCCCACACCGGGGAGCTGTTTTTT

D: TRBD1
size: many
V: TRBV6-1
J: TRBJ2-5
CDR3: CASTHLGRGETQYF
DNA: TGTGCCAGCACTCACCTGGGCAGGGGGGAGACCCAGTACTTC

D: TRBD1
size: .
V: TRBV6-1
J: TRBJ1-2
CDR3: CASSRGTGGNYGYTF
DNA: TGTGCCAGCAGTCGCGGGACAGGGGGTAACTATGGCTACACCTTC

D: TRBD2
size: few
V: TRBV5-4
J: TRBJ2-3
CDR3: CASFHGTSGTDTQYF
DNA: TGTGCCAGCTTCCACGGGACTAGCGGCACAGATACGCAGTATTTT

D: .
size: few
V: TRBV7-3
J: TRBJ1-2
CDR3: CASSPGLTNYGYTF
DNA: TGTGCCAGCAGCCCAGGACTTACTAACTATGGCTACACCTTC

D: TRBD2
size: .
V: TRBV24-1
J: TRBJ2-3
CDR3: CATSDPLAGGNTQYF
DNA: TGTGCCACCAGTGATCCACTAGCGGGAGGGAATACGCAGTATTTT

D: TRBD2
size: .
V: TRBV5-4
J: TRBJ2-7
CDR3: CASSLYPLAGIYRSYEQYF
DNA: TGTGCCAGCAGCTTGTATCCCCTAGCGGGAATCTACAGGTCCTACGAGCAGTACTTC

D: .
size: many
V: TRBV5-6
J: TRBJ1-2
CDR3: CASSLGSGYGSYTF
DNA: TGTGCCAGCAGCTTAGGGTCTGGCTATGGGAGCTACACCTTC

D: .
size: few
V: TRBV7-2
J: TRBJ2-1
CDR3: CASKRPSPLGDEQFF
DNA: TGTGCCAGCAAGAGGCCATCCCCCCTGGGCGATGAGCAGTTCTTC

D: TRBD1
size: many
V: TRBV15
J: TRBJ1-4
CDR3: CATRTGGYNEKLFF
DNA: TGTGCCACACGGACAGGGGGATATAATGAAAAACTGTTTTTT

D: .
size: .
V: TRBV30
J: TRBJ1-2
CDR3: CAWSSGWNYGYTF
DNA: TGTGCCTGGAGTTCCGGGTGGAACTATGGCTACACCTTC

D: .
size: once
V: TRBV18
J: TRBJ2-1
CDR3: CASSPVLDAYNEQFF
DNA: TGTGCCAGCTCACCAGTCCTGGATGCTTACAATGAGCAGTTCTTC

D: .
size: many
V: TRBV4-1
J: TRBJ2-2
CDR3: CASSQDLRAGELFF
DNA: TGCGCCAGCAGCCAAGATCTTAGAGCCGGGGAGCTGTTTTTT

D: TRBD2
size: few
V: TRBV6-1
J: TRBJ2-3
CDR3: CASSRLAGEADTQYF
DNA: TGTGCCAGCAGTCGACTAGCGGGAGAGGCAGATACGCAGTATTTT

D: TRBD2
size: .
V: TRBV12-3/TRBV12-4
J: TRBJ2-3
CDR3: CASSLDRLVGRPLTQYF
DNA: TGTGCCAGCAGTTTAGACCGTTTGGTCGGGAGGCCCCTTACGCAGTATTTT

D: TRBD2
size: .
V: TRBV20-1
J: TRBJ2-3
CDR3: CSGLADTDTQYF
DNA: TGCAGCGGACTAGCGGACACAGATACGCAGTATTTT

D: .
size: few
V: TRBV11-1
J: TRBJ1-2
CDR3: CASSLNRRLNRNSNYGYTF
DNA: TGTGCCAGCAGCTTAAACCGCCGGCTGAACAGGAATTCTAACTATGGCTACACCTTC

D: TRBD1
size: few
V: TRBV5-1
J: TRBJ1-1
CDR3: CASSEQGANTEAFF
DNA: TGCGCCAGCTCAGAACAGGGGGCGAACACTGAAGCTTTCTTT

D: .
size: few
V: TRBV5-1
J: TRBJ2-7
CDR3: CASSYSAGGVSYEQYF
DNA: TGCGCCAGCAGCTACAGCGCGGGCGGGGTCTCCTACGAGCAGTACTTC

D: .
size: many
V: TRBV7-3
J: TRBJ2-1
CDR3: CASSLFGTNNEQFF
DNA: TGTGCCAGCAGCTTATTTGGGACCAACAATGAGCAGTTCTTC

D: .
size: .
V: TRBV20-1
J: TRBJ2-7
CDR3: CSASLLSLSYEQYF
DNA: TGCAGTGCTAGTTTGTTGAGCCTATCCTACGAGCAGTACTTC

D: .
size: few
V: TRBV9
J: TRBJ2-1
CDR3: CASSVNGHRTLNEQFF
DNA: TGTGCCAGCAGCGTAAACGGACACCGTACGCTCAATGAGCAGTTCTTC

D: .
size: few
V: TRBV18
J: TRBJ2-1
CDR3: CASSPGPSQREQFF
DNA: TGTGCCAGCTCACCCGGACCCTCTCAGCGTGAGCAGTTCTTC

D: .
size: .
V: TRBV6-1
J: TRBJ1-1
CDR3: CASSPSAGAWDTEAFF
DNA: TGTGCCAGCAGTCCCTCTGCAGGGGCCTGGGACACTGAAGCTTTCTTT

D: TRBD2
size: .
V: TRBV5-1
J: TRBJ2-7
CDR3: CASSFGLAGDSYEQYF
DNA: TGCGCCAGCAGCTTCGGGCTAGCGGGAGATTCCTACGAGCAGTACTTC

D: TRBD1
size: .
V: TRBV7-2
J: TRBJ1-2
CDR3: CASSSTGTGVSGYTF
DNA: TGTGCCAGCAGCTCTACCGGGACAGGGGTATCTGGCTACACCTTC

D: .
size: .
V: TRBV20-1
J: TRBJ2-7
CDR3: CSASQELKAYEQYF
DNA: TGCAGTGCTAGCCAGGAGCTCAAGGCCTACGAGCAGTACTTC

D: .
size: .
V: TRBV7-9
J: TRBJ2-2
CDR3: CASSETTTGELFF
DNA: TGTGCCAGCAGCGAGACTACAACCGGGGAGCTGTTTTTT

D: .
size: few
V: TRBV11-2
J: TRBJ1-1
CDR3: CASSKVRGTEAFF
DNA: TGTGCCAGCAGTAAGGTTCGAGGGACTGAAGCTTTCTTT

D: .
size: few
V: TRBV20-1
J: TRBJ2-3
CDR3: CSAEEIGNADTQYF
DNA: TGCAGTGCGGAAGAGATAGGGAATGCAGATACGCAGTATTTT

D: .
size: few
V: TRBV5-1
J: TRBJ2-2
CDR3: CASSFGGPTGELFF
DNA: TGCGCCAGCAGCTTCGGCGGACCCACCGGGGAGCTGTTTTTT

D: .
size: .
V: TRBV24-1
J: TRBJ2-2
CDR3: CATSDVRRAWPRPGELFF
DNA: TGTGCCACCAGTGATGTCCGAAGGGCCTGGCCCAGGCCCGGGGAGCTGTTTTTT

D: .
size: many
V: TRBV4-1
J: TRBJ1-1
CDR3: CASSQALGQNTEAFF
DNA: TGCGCCAGCAGCCAGGCTCTGGGCCAGAACACTGAAGCTTTCTTT

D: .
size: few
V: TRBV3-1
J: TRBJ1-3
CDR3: CASSQDQNSGNTIYF
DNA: TGTGCCAGCAGCCAAGATCAGAACTCTGGAAACACCATATATTTT

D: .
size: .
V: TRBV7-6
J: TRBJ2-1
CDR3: CASSLQGGPYNEQFF
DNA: TGTGCCAGCAGCTTACAGGGAGGTCCCTACAATGAGCAGTTCTTC

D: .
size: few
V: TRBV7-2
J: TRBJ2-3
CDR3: CASSLPYGPDTQYF
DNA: TGTGCCAGCAGCCTCCCCTACGGCCCAGATACGCAGTATTTT

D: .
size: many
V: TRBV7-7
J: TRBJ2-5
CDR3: CASSSGRAYQETQYF
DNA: TGTGCTAGCAGCTCGGGTCGAGCTTACCAAGAGACCCAGTACTTC

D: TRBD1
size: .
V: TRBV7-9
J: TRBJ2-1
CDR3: CASSPRDRERNEQFF
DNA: TGTGCCAGCAGCCCTCGGGACAGGGAGAGGAATGAGCAGTTCTTC

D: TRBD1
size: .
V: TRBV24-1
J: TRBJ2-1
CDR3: CATRGRGQGESNEQFF
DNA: TGTGCCACCCGAGGAAGGGGACAGGGGGAAAGCAATGAGCAGTTCTTC

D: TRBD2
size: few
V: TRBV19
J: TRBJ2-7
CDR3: CASSISGTSFHEQYF
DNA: TGTGCCAGTAGTATTAGTGGGACTAGCTTCCACGAGCAGTACTTC

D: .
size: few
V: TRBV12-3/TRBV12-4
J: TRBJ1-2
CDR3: CASRSPTANYGYTF
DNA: TGTGCCAGCAGGTCGCCCACAGCTAACTATGGCTACACCTTC

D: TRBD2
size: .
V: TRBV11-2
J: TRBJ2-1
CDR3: CASEQGSLLAGANSYNEQFF
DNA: TGTGCCAGCGAACAGGGATCCCTCCTAGCGGGAGCCAACTCCTACAATGAGCAGTTCTTC

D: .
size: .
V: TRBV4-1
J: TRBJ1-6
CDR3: CASSPLPVDNSPLHF
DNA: TGCGCCAGCAGCCCTTTGCCGGTGGATAATTCACCCCTCCACTTT

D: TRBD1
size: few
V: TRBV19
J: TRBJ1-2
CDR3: CASSMTGQGNYGYTF
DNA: TGTGCCAGTAGTATGACGGGACAGGGGAACTATGGCTACACCTTC

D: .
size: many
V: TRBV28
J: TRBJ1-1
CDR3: CASSSRGPDVEAFF
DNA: TGTGCCAGCAGTTCCCGGGGACCGGATGTGGAAGCTTTCTTT

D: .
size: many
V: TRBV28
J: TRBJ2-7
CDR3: CASSFHGGRRGQYF
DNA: TGTGCCAGCAGTTTCCACGGGGGTAGGCGAGGGCAGTACTTC

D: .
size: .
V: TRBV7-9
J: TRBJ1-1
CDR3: CASSRSTEAFF
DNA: TGTGCCAGCAGTCGGTCCACTGAAGCTTTCTTT

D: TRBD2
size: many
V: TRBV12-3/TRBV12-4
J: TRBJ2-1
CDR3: CASSSPPSGRYNEQFF
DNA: TGTGCCAGCAGTTCCCCCCCCAGCGGGAGGTACAATGAGCAGTTCTTC

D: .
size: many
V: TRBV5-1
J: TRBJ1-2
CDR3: CASNSEGNYGYTF
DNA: TGCGCCAGCAATTCCGAGGGTAACTATGGCTACACCTTC